These 6 T cell receptor beta chains share one sample of origin, sequenced in a study of T cells in women clearing cervical HPV infection. The data were produced by immunoSEQ multiplex PCR, yet TCRdb's version contains in-frame clones alone and is incomplete. The sample holds 25,000 to 30,000 clones. Sequencing was carried out using blood buffy coat. The receptors originated from a woman between 18 and 70 years old with a cervical HPV16 infection that either progressed to CIN3+ or cleared (not recorded which).

For this clone: The read ends 3 residues before the CDR3 terminus; that terminus is restored from the germline J gene. The chain recombines TRBV2 with TRBJ1-6, with TRBD1 identical over 10 bases. V was clipped by 6 bases and J by 7 bases; unmatched bases: 3. Looked up from germline, CDR1 is SNHLY and CDR2 is FYNNEI. The CDR3 length is 14 residues. The CDR3 region is CASRDRGFNSPLHF. The sequenced CDR3 bases are TGTGCCAGCAGGGACAGGGGGTTCAATTCACCC. Complete variable domain (other parts from reference TRBV2 and TRBJ1-6): EPEVTQTPSHQVTQMGQEVILRCVPISNHLYFYWYRQILGQKVEFLVSFYNNEISEKSEIFDDQFSVERPDGSNFTLKIRSTKLEDSAMYFCASRDRGFNSPLHFGNGTRLTVT.

On this clone itself: The read terminates 3 residues before the CDR3 end, so the remaining end is supplied by the germline J gene. The chain carries TRBV7-9 and TRBJ2-2, with a possible D match to TRBD1 (5 bases). The CDR3 is 15 amino acids. Germline V gene sequence: CDR1 SEHNR, CDR2 FQNEAQ (reference sequence). CDR3 sequence reads: CASSSGETVNSPLFF. The CDR3 DNA, read in part, is TGTGCCAGCAGCTCGGGTGAGACAGTTAATTCACCG.

For this clone: The read ends 3 residues before the CDR3 terminus; that terminus is restored from the germline J gene. The chain links TRBV18 to TRBJ1-4, with D possibly TRBD1 on 5 matching bases. This CDR3 comprises 16 residues. CDR1 is KGHSH, CDR2 LQKENI, per germline. CDR3: CASSPTGLGGANVLFF. The sequenced part of the CDR3 DNA is TGTGCCAGCTCACCGACGGGTCTCGGAGGGGCCAACGTA.

With respect to this clone: The sequence runs out 3 residues before the end of the CDR3; the remainder is reconstructed from the germline J gene. The chain employs TRBV5-1 and TRBJ1-1; perhaps TRBD1 as D (5 bases). The CDR3 covers 16 residues. Trimming removed 2 bases at V and 0 bases at J, with 14 bases between. The germline CDR1 and CDR2 sequences are SGHRS and YFSETQ. CDR3 bases read: TGCGCCAGCAGCTTTACTGCAGGGTTATTGAACACTGAA. The encoded protein is CASSFTAGLLNTE. The complete CDR3 sequence is CASSFTAGLLNTEAFF.

For this clone: The read stops 3 residues short of the end of the CDR3; the missing end is completed from the germline J gene. V and J are TRBV10-1 and TRBJ2-3, with 9 bases identical to TRBD1. CDR3 length equals 16 residues. CDR1 is WNHNN and CDR2 is SYGVQD in the germline V gene (reference sequence). J gave up 0 bases and V 6 bases, and 7 bases lay outside the gene matches. CDR3 bases read: TGCGCCAGCAGACCCGGGACAGGGAGGAGCACAGATACG. Residues: CASRPGTGRSTDT. The CDR3 in full is CASRPGTGRSTDTQYF.

CDR3 DNA, as far as it was read: TGTGCCAGCTCCCAGGGACTAGCGGGAGGGAGTGAG. Protein sequence: CASSQGLAGGSE. The entire CDR3 sequence reads CASSQGLAGGSEQFF. This chain joins TRBV18 and TRBJ2-1; 16 nucleotides line up with TRBD2. Sequencing ends 3 residues short of the CDR3 end; the germline J gene provides the rest. The CDR3 covers 15 residues. V lost 6 bases to trimming and J lost 9 bases; unmatched junction nucleotides: 5. In germline, CDR1 is KGHSH, CDR2 LQKENI.